Presented here are 21 T cell receptor beta chains from one specimen sequenced in a study of shared clonotypes between healthy human individuals. The repertoire was sequenced with immunoSEQ multiplex PCR; TCRdb's copy has only in-frame clones and lacks some. The table shows roughly 2.5 million clones, with roughly nine tenths occurring only once. The sample taken for sequencing was naive CD4+ T cells sorted from blood. This sample's subset: CD45RA+ positively selected. These receptors originate from a man aged 18 to 30 in good health.

This clone was recorded only once. The junction and the germline gene differ at one end; a read error may be behind it. The chain couples TRBV5-1 to TRBJ1-2; no clear D gene. The germline CDR1 and CDR2 sequences are SGHRS and YFSETQ. CDR3 length equals 12 residues. The CDR3 nucleotides are TGCGCCAGCAGCTCACCCGCCCGGACGCATTACTTC. It specifies CASSSPARTHYF.

The V gene is TRBV30, the J gene TRBJ1-2; D remains unclear. Trimming pared 4 bases from V and 8 bases from J, leaving 8 bases between. Germline V gene data show CDR1 as GTSNPN and CDR2 as SVGIG (reference sequence). The CDR3 runs to 10 residues. CDR3 sequence reads: CAWTSGGYTF. The CDR3 DNA sequence: TGTGCCTGGACCTCCGGGGGCTACACCTTC.

The rearrangement joins TRBV2 to TRBJ2-5, with D possibly TRBD2 on 6 matching bases. The end of the DNA aligns better with TRBJ2-7, so the J call may be wrong. CDR1 SNHLY and CDR2 FYNNEI come from the germline V gene. This CDR3 is built from 11 residues. CDR3 amino acids: CASSGGGEQYF. The DNA of the CDR3 is TGTGCCAGCAGTGGGGGAGGCGAGCAGTACTTC.

This chain links TRBV7-9 with TRBJ2-3; 10 bases are shared with TRBD2. V trimming: 1 base; J trimming: 0 bases; junction bases outside the gene matches: 7. This CDR3 region has 18 residues. Looked up from germline, CDR1 is SEHNR and CDR2 is FQNEAQ (reference sequence). Here the CDR3 reads CASSLGSLAGVSTDTQYF. The CDR3 coding sequence is TGTGCCAGCAGCTTAGGATCGCTAGCGGGGGTTAGCACAGATACGCAGTATTTT.

This chain uses TRBV7-3 with TRBJ2-3, with D tentatively TRBD2 (7 bases). Germline V gene sequence: CDR1 SGHTA, CDR2 FQGTGA. With 1 base removed from V and 5 bases from J, the gap between germline ends came to 16 bases. This CDR3 comprises 16 residues. The CDR3 loop reads CASSLRAGAWRDTQYF. The CDR3 DNA follows: TGTGCCAGCAGCTTAAGGGCGGGGGCTTGGAGAGATACGCAGTATTTT.

Details on this clone: Since a much larger clone is just one base distant, this may be a read error. Different DNA sequences within this sample yield the same CDR3. The chain is built from TRBV18 and TRBJ1-2, with unresolved D. Per the germline V gene, CDR1 is KGHSH and CDR2 is LQKENI. Trimming shortened V by 2 bases and J by 2 bases, and 6 bases separated the two germline ends. CDR3 length: 13 amino acids. The CDR3 sequence is CASSPDGNYGYTF. CDR3 DNA: TGTGCCAGCTCACCAGACGGGAACTATGGCTACACCTTC.

The chain recombines TRBV30 with TRBJ2-7, with TRBD2 as a possible D gene (5 bases). The CDR3 totals 13 residues. The V gene lost 4 bases and the J gene lost 2 bases, with 12 bases spanning the gap. The germline V gene has CDR1 GTSNPN and CDR2 SVGIG (reference sequence). CDR3: CAWNPAAAYEQYF. DNA for the CDR3: TGTGCCTGGAATCCAGCGGCCGCCTACGAGCAGTACTTC.

This clone was detected only once. The CDR3 sequence: CASTPGQGLDTQYF. For the CDR3, the DNA is TGTGCCAGCACCCCGGGACAGGGGCTGGATACGCAGTATTTT. The chain has TRBV6-5 and TRBJ2-3; 10 bases agree with TRBD1. J gave up 6 bases and V 7 bases, and 7 bases lay outside the gene matches. The germline gives CDR1 MNHEY, CDR2 SVGAGI. This CDR3 is built from 14 residues.

V is TRBV5-6 and J is TRBJ2-7; 7 nucleotides line up with TRBD1. CDR1 and CDR2 from the germline V gene are SGHDT and YYEEEE. Trimming took 2 bases from V and 4 from J; bases not matched to a gene: 9. This CDR3 has 15 residues. CDR3 sequence reads: CASSLSEGARYEQYF. The CDR3 nucleotides are TGTGCCAGCAGCTTATCAGAGGGGGCTAGGTACGAGCAGTACTTC.

The V call is TRBV19, the J call TRBJ1-1; D ambiguous. The CDR3 contains 13 residues. V was clipped by 6 bases and J by 7 bases, with 15 bases between them. Germline V lookup: CDR1 LNHDA, CDR2 SQIVND (reference sequence). This chain's CDR3 is CASSLAGHGEAFF. CDR3 bases: TGTGCCAGTAGCCTTGCGGGTCATGGTGAAGCTTTCTTT.

On this clone itself: The same CDR3 can be traced to other DNA sequences in this sample. The chain is built from TRBV5-6 and TRBJ2-6; D possibly corresponds to TRBD2 (6 bases). This CDR3 spans 15 amino acids. Germline loops: CDR1 SGHDT, CDR2 YYEEEE. V was pared by 1 base and J by 2 bases, with 7 bases between. The CDR3 bases are TGTGCCAGCAGCTTGCCGGGGGCTGGGGCCAACGTCCTGACTTTC. Encoded protein: CASSLPGAGANVLTF.

The genes are TRBV7-3 and TRBJ2-7; 11 bases align to TRBD1. This CDR3 is built from 15 residues. With 1 base clipped from V and 4 bases from J, the junction kept 3 bases outside the gene matches. Germline V gene sequence: CDR1 SGHTA, CDR2 FQGTGA. CDR3 loop: CASSLRGTGGYEQYF. As DNA, the CDR3 is TGTGCCAGCAGCTTAAGAGGGACAGGGGGTTACGAGCAGTACTTC.

CDR3 sequence: CASSRLAGPGGESGANVLTF. DNA for the CDR3: TGCGCCAGCAGCCGACTTGCAGGGCCAGGGGGCGAGTCTGGGGCCAACGTCCTGACTTTC. The chain carries TRBV4-3 and TRBJ2-6; 8 nucleotides match TRBD1. V lost 4 bases to trimming and J lost 1 base; unmatched junction nucleotides: 15. Germline V lookup: CDR1 LGHNA, CDR2 YSLEER. This CDR3 comprises 20 residues.

This chain connects TRBV2 to TRBJ2-6; weak D call: TRBD2 (6 bases). V lost 7 bases and J lost 2, with 9 bases in between. The CDR3 consists of 14 residues. In germline, CDR1 is SNHLY, CDR2 FYNNEI. CDR3 sequence: CASKGTAGANVLTF. CDR3 bases: TGTGCCAGCAAGGGGACTGCTGGGGCCAACGTCCTGACTTTC.

This chain connects TRBV19 to TRBJ2-3; 11 bases fit TRBD2. Germline V gene lookup returns CDR1 LNHDA and CDR2 SQIVND (reference sequence). The junction had 9 bases not matched to a gene; V was cut back by 6 bases and J by 4 bases. The length of the CDR3 is 16 residues. The CDR3 nucleotides read TGTGCCAGTAGGGTACTAGCGGGGGCCTTGGCAGATACGCAGTATTTT. Its translation: CASRVLAGALADTQYF. The variable domain in full, with the rest retrieved from reference TRBV19 and TRBJ2-3, is DGGITQSPKYLFRKEGQNVTLSCEQNLNHDAMYWYRQDPGQGLRLIYYSQIVNDFQKGDIAEGYSVSREKKESFPLTVTSAQKNPTAFYLCASRVLAGALADTQYFGPGTRLTVL.

The chain recombines TRBV18 with TRBJ1-1; D remains unclear. Trimming stripped 2 bases from V and 1 base from J, with 11 bases between. This CDR3 has 15 residues. Germline V lookup: CDR1 KGHSH, CDR2 LQKENI. CDR3 bases: TGTGCCAGCTCACCAAATGACTCCCCGAACACTGAAGCTTTCTTT. This sequence encodes CASSPNDSPNTEAFF.

The chain has TRBV11-2 and TRBJ2-7; D is undetermined. The germline CDR1 and CDR2 sequences are SGHAT and FQNNGV. CDR3 length: 13 amino acids. V was trimmed by 2 bases and J by 3 bases, leaving 8 bases between them. CDR3 region: CASSLSPDYEQYF. In nucleotides, the CDR3 is TGTGCCAGCAGCTTATCCCCGGACTACGAGCAGTACTTC. Drawing the rest from reference TRBV11-2 and TRBJ2-7, the complete variable domain is EAGVAQSPRYKIIEKRQSVAFWCNPISGHATLYWYQQILGQGPKLLIQFQNNGVVDDSQLPKDRFSAERLKGVDSTLKIQPAKLEDSAVYLCASSLSPDYEQYFGPGTRLTVT.

The chain has TRBV19 and TRBJ2-7; D not resolved. Germline V gives CDR1 LNHDA, CDR2 SQIVND (reference sequence). This CDR3 spans 13 amino acids. The V and J ends lost 5 bases and 6 bases respectively, with 14 bases between them. The CDR3 nucleotides read TGTGCCAGTAGTCTCCGCCCTCAGGTCGAGCAGTACTTC. Residues: CASSLRPQVEQYF.

This clone was counted between two and nine times. CDR3 bases: TGCGCCAGCAGCTTGGGTCCAGGATCGAACACTGAAGCTTTCTTT. Translated, it gives CASSLGPGSNTEAFF. The rearrangement uses TRBV5-1 and TRBJ1-1; no firm D call. CDR1 is SGHRS, CDR2 YFSETQ, per germline. Trimming pared 0 bases from V and 1 base from J, leaving 10 bases between. This CDR3 region has 15 residues.

This clone was observed a single time. The rearrangement uses TRBV19 and TRBJ1-1, with a weak D call TRBD1 (6 bases). The ends were cut back, 4 bases at V and 5 bases at J, with 14 bases in the middle. The CDR3 runs to 14 residues. CDR1 LNHDA and CDR2 SQIVND come from the germline V gene (reference sequence). Written as DNA, the CDR3 is TGTGCCAGTAGTACCGTGACAGGCCCAACTGAAGCTTTCTTT. Residues: CASSTVTGPTEAFF. Looking up the rest from reference TRBV19 and TRBJ1-1 gives the full variable domain: DGGITQSPKYLFRKEGQNVTLSCEQNLNHDAMYWYRQDPGQGLRLIYYSQIVNDFQKGDIAEGYSVSREKKESFPLTVTSAQKNPTAFYLCASSTVTGPTEAFFGQGTRLTVV.

The rearrangement links TRBV18 to TRBJ2-4, with D possibly TRBD1 on 5 matching bases. Trimming cost V 5 bases and J 6 bases, with 11 bases left between them. Germline V gene data show CDR1 as KGHSH and CDR2 as LQKENI. The CDR3 is 13 amino acids. The CDR3 nucleotides are TGTGCCAGCTCAGCAGGGTATGGAAACATTCAGTACTTC. As protein: CASSAGYGNIQYF. Using reference TRBV18 and TRBJ2-4 for the parts outside the CDR3, the full variable domain is NAGVMQNPRHLVRRRGQEARLRCSPMKGHSHVYWYRQLPEEGLKFMVYLQKENIIDESGMPKERFSAEFPKEGPSILRIQQVVRGDSAAYFCASSAGYGNIQYFGAGTRLSVL.